One and the same sample provided the 12 T cell receptor beta chains below, sequenced in a study of early T cells in non-severe SARS-CoV-2 infection. TCRdb analysed the 5' RACE reads with MiXCR anew, one entry per CDR3 protein. Counted here are under 85,000 distinct CDR3 sequences, about 11% occurring once; the ten biggest clones make up around 5.8%. Sequences were obtained from whole blood. The receptor source for this set is an adult who was a healthcare worker with PCR-confirmed SARS-CoV-2 infection or an uninfected control (not recorded which).

This clonotype was counted a few times. The chain joins TRBV3-1 to TRBJ2-5; 12 bases are shared with TRBD2. The V gene's germline CDR1 is LGHDT and CDR2 YNNKEL (reference sequence). V lost 4 bases, J lost 6 bases, and 6 bases stayed unmatched. This CDR3 has 15 residues. The CDR3 reads CASSLTSGRSKTQYF. CDR3 bases: TGTGCCAGCAGCCTTACTAGCGGGAGGAGTAAGACCCAGTACTTC.

This clonotype was seen ten or more times. This sequence joins TRBV19 and TRBJ2-7, with a weak D call TRBD1 (6 bases). Trimming pared 5 bases from V and 0 bases from J, leaving 11 bases between. The CDR3 contains 14 residues. Looked up from germline, CDR1 is LNHDA and CDR2 is SQIVND (reference sequence). For the CDR3, the DNA is TGTGCCAGTAGTCCCGGACAGTACTCCTACGAGCAGTACTTC. Translating it yields CASSPGQYSYEQYF.

This clonotype was counted between two and nine times. The V gene is TRBV6-2 or TRBV6-3, the J gene TRBJ2-1; 7 nucleotides line up with TRBD2. The ends lost 11 bases at V and 7 bases at J; junction bases unmatched: 11. In germline, CDR1 is MNHEY, CDR2 SVGEGT. This CDR3 region has 13 residues. The CDR3 DNA sequence: TGTGCCGGACGGGCGGGAGTGGGGAATGAGCAGTTCTTC. It specifies CAGRAGVGNEQFF.

This clonotype was observed a handful of times. V usage is TRBV29-1 and J usage is TRBJ1-4; D is uncertain. The CDR3 is 12 amino acids. CDR1 SQVTM and CDR2 ANQGSEA come from the germline V gene. The V end was cut by 5 bases, the J end by 4 bases, with 8 bases between. The CDR3, as DNA: TGCAGCGTTCGCCGGGATAATGAAAAACTGTTTTTT. It translates to CSVRRDNEKLFF.

This clonotype was seen ten or more times. The chain carries TRBV29-1 and TRBJ2-5; D is unresolved. Germline V CDR1 and CDR2: SQVTM, ANQGSEA. Between the trimmed V and J ends, which lost 4 bases and 5 bases, there was a span of 8 bases. CDR3 length: 11 residues. The CDR3 here is CSVVRRETQYF. The CDR3 DNA reads as TGCAGCGTTGTGCGCCGGGAGACCCAGTACTTC.

This clonotype was seen a few times. J is TRBJ2-5 and V is TRBV20-1, with D perhaps given as TRBD1 or TRBD2 (6 bases each). The CDR3 has 12 residues. Germline V gene sequence: CDR1 DFQATT, CDR2 SNEGSKA (reference sequence). In DNA, the CDR3 is TGCAGCTTTTTGGAGGGGGAAGAGACCCAGTACTTC. It encodes CSFLEGEETQYF.

The gene calls are TRBV12-3 or TRBV12-4 and TRBJ2-4; TRBD2 matches 10 bases. There are 13 residues in the CDR3. V lost 6 bases, J lost 7 bases, and 3 bases stayed unmatched. The CDR3 bases are TGTGCCAGCAGAAAAGCGGGAGGGAACATTCAGTACTTC. Translated, it gives CASRKAGGNIQYF.

The V and J genes are TRBV11-2 and TRBJ2-7; D possibly matches TRBD1 or TRBD2 (5 bases each). The CDR3 runs 15 residues. Germline CDR1 reads SGHAT; CDR2 reads FQNNGV. V shed 3 bases and J shed 2 bases, with 14 bases lying between them. The CDR3 nucleotides are TGTGCCAGCAGCTTTGGGCGAGGGGCGACCTACGAGCAGTACTTC. It specifies CASSFGRGATYEQYF.

The rearrangement links TRBV7-9 to TRBJ2-5; maybe TRBD2 (6 bases). The germline V and J ends were trimmed by 4 bases and 1 base, with 10 bases remaining between them. Germline CDR1 is SEHNR and CDR2 is FQNEAQ (reference sequence). The CDR3 covers 14 residues. DNA for the CDR3: TGTGCCAGCAGCTACTCCGGGGGCCAAGAGACCCAGTACTTC. Translating it yields CASSYSGGQETQYF.

This clonotype was seen at least ten times. This chain joins TRBV20-1 and TRBJ2-1, with D unresolved. From germline, CDR1 is DFQATT and CDR2 SNEGSKA (reference sequence). The V end was cut by 3 bases, the J end by 0 bases, with 15 bases between. The CDR3 loop spans 16 amino acids. The CDR3 sequence is CSASSPEGRSYNEQFF. CDR3 in DNA: TGCAGTGCTAGTTCGCCGGAAGGGCGCTCCTACAATGAGCAGTTCTTC.

The rearrangement joins TRBV7-2 to TRBJ2-7, with D perhaps matching TRBD2 (5 bases). V was pared by 2 bases and J by 3 bases, with 20 bases between. The CDR3 is 17 residues long. Germline V gene data show CDR1 as SGHTA and CDR2 as FQGNSA. The chain's CDR3 is CASSLNREGGTLYEQYF. Here the CDR3 DNA reads TGTGCCAGCAGCTTAAACCGGGAAGGCGGAACCCTCTACGAGCAGTACTTC.

This clonotype occurred a few times. The J gene is TRBJ2-1, the V gene TRBV30; D perhaps matches TRBD2 (5 bases). The CDR3 has 13 amino acids. Per germline, CDR1 GTSNPN and CDR2 SVGIG (reference sequence). Trimming cost V 0 bases and J 5 bases, with 8 bases left between them. The CDR3 nucleotides read TGTGCCTGGAGTGTAAGGCGGGACAATGAGCAGTTCTTC. Residues: CAWSVRRDNEQFF.